The 17 T cell receptor beta chains reported below all come from one sample, sequenced in a study of blood T cells in healthy people across ages. Alongside a J-beta primer mix, a sample-barcoded 5' primer served in a second PCR lasting 7 to 11 cycles. TCRdb independently ran MiXCR on the 5' RACE reads; one entry per CDR3 protein. In the table there are 600,000 to 1,000,000 distinct CDR3 sequences, around 25% of which are singletons. These data were likewise used in another study, on T cells of mothers and their children.

Sequenced material: blood. Every receptor here comes from a boy younger than 18 in good health.

This clonotype was counted only a few times. The chain joins TRBV7-2 to TRBJ1-5; D remains unclear. CDR1 is SGHTA and CDR2 is FQGNSA in the germline V gene. V was clipped by 1 base and J by 8 bases, with 15 bases between them. This CDR3 is 15 amino acids long. CDR3 coding DNA: TGTGCCAGCAGCTTAGATGCGGGATCTTGGGAGCCCCAGCATTTT. It codes for CASSLDAGSWEPQHF.

This clonotype was detected many times. The chain has TRBV4-3 and TRBJ2-7; 9 nucleotides line up with TRBD1. J was trimmed by 3 bases and V by 4 bases; bases with no gene match: 4. CDR1 is LGHNA and CDR2 is YSLEER in the germline V gene. The CDR3 covers 14 residues. The CDR3 is CASSPGQGYYEQYF. CDR3 nucleotide sequence: TGCGCCAGCAGCCCGGGACAGGGATACTACGAGCAGTACTTC.

V usage is TRBV7-8 and J usage is TRBJ2-1, with D tentatively TRBD2 (5 bases). CDR3 length: 15 amino acids. V dropped 5 bases and J dropped 8 bases, with 19 bases sitting between them. Looked up from germline, CDR1 is SGHVS and CDR2 is FQNEAQ. CDR3 bases: TGTGCCAGCAGCGACGTGAGAGGGAGATGGGATGAGCAGTTCTTC. It codes for CASSDVRGRWDEQFF. Filled out from reference TRBV7-8 and TRBJ2-1, the complete variable domain reads GAGVSQSPRYKVAKRGQDVALRCDPISGHVSLFWYQQALGQGPEFLTYFQNEAQLDKSGLPSDRFFAERPEGSVSTLKIQRTQQEDSAVYLCASSDVRGRWDEQFFGPGTRLTVL.

The rearrangement uses TRBV29-1 and TRBJ2-7; the D is unclear. The ends were cut back, 5 bases at V and 6 bases at J, with 11 bases in the middle. The CDR3 totals 11 residues. CDR1 and CDR2 from the germline V gene are SQVTM and ANQGSEA. The CDR3 nucleotides are TGCAGCGTTATCTGGGCCGTCGAGCAGTACTTC. Amino acids: CSVIWAVEQYF.

The sample holds a few counts of this clonotype. The final CDR3 position lacks the conserved phenylalanine or tryptophan, pointing to a likely read error. The rearrangement uses TRBV29-1 and TRBJ1-2; 7 bases map to TRBD1. The germline gives CDR1 SQVTM, CDR2 ANQGSEA. Trimming took 7 bases from V and 8 from J; bases not matched to a gene: 13. CDR3 length: 13 amino acids. CDR3 residues: CSARQGDRVGYTL. In nucleotides, the CDR3 is TGCAGCGCACGGCAGGGGGATCGGGTAGGCTACACCCTC.

This chain links TRBV20-1 with TRBJ2-1; TRBD2 is a possible D gene (6 bases). The CDR3 is 11 residues long. Germline V lookup: CDR1 DFQATT, CDR2 SNEGSKA (reference sequence). Trimming removed 5 bases at V and 11 bases at J, with 13 bases between. The chain's CDR3 is CSASGAGKQFF. The CDR3 DNA sequence: TGCAGTGCTTCCGGGGCGGGAAAGCAGTTCTTC.

The CDR3 reads CASRGTNTEAFF. The CDR3 DNA reads as TGTGCCAGCAGGGGGACCAACACTGAAGCTTTCTTT. V and J are TRBV7-9 and TRBJ1-1; D is perhaps TRBD1 (5 bases). The V end was cut by 6 bases, the J end by 2 bases, with 7 bases between. CDR3 length: 12 amino acids. CDR1 SEHNR and CDR2 FQNEAQ come from the germline V gene (reference sequence).

This clonotype was recorded a few times. CDR3 residues: CASSLQTGTGELFF. The DNA for the CDR3 is TGCGCCAGCAGCTTACAAACAGGGACCGGGGAGCTGTTTTTT. This chain joins TRBV5-1 and TRBJ2-2, with a tentative D call TRBD1 (6 bases). This CDR3 has 14 amino acids. The V end was cut by 2 bases, the J end by 5 bases, with 10 bases between. From germline, CDR1 is SGHRS and CDR2 YFSETQ.

This clonotype occurred a few times. V usage is TRBV5-1 and J usage is TRBJ2-3, with unresolved D. V gave up 4 bases and J gave up 0 bases, with 12 bases separating them. Germline loops: CDR1 SGHRS, CDR2 YFSETQ. This CDR3 has 15 amino acids. The CDR3 region has the DNA TGCGCCAGCAGCCCTGGTGAGCAGAGCACAGATACGCAGTATTTT. This codes for CASSPGEQSTDTQYF.

This clonotype was detected a few times. The chain carries TRBV9 and TRBJ2-5; 9 nucleotides line up with TRBD2. J was trimmed by 1 base and V by 0 bases; bases with no gene match: 1. The germline V gene has CDR1 SGDLS and CDR2 YYNGEE. The length of the CDR3 is 15 residues. This CDR3 is CASSVGGLAQETQYF. CDR3 bases: TGTGCCAGCAGCGTAGGGGGACTAGCCCAAGAGACCCAGTACTTC.

V gene TRBV6-2 or TRBV6-3 combines with J gene TRBJ2-5, with D possibly TRBD2 on 6 matching bases. The CDR3 is 15 residues long. Germline V gene sequence: CDR1 MNHEY, CDR2 SVGEGT. The V and J ends lost 11 bases and 1 base respectively, with 20 bases between them. The CDR3 sequence: CAGSYVAGTQETQYF. The CDR3 DNA is TGTGCCGGTAGTTACGTGGCGGGAACCCAAGAGACCCAGTACTTC.

This clonotype was seen only a few times. V and J are TRBV20-1 and TRBJ2-5; D is tentatively TRBD1 or TRBD2 (5 bases each). Trimming stripped 0 bases from V and 5 bases from J, with 13 bases between. The CDR3 runs to 14 residues. Germline V gives CDR1 DFQATT, CDR2 SNEGSKA (reference sequence). CDR3 amino acids: CSARDGGNGETQYF. The CDR3 DNA sequence: TGCAGTGCTAGAGATGGGGGTAACGGGGAGACCCAGTACTTC.

This clonotype has more than one count but fewer than ten. This may come from a read error, since a much larger clone is one base off. In this CDR3 the conserved last residue, phenylalanine or tryptophan, is missing, so a read error is likely. The V gene is TRBV7-9, the J gene TRBJ2-5; D is perhaps TRBD1 or TRBD2 (5 bases each). The germline gives CDR1 SEHNR, CDR2 FQNEAQ (reference sequence). CDR3 length equals 13 residues. The ends were cut back, 5 bases at V and 5 bases at J, with 12 bases in the middle. CDR3 nucleotide sequence: TGTGCCAGCAGCCAACTAGGGACGGAGACCCAGTACCTC. This sequence encodes CASSQLGTETQYL.

A remark on this clonotype: Germline is not matched at one junction end, which may reflect a read error. The V call is TRBV11-2, the J call TRBJ2-1; D unclear. The CDR3 is 13 amino acids. CDR1 and CDR2 from the germline V gene are SGHAT and FQNNGV. CDR3 nucleotide sequence: TGTGCCATCAGCCTGGCAGGTCTGAATGAGCAGTTCTTC. It translates to CAISLAGLNEQFF.

This rearrangement joins TRBV6-2 or TRBV6-3 to TRBJ2-5; the D is unclear. The DNA matches TRBJ2-7 better at its end, which makes the J call doubtful. The CDR3 is 12 residues long. Germline assignment: CDR1 MNHEY and CDR2 SVGEGT. The CDR3 protein is CASSEIRYEQYF. The CDR3 DNA is TGTGCCAGCAGTGAGATCCGCTACGAGCAGTACTTC.

This rearrangement joins TRBV6-1 to TRBJ2-3; TRBD2 agrees at 12 bases. Germline V gene sequence: CDR1 MNHNS, CDR2 SASEGT. J was trimmed by 2 bases and V by 6 bases; bases with no gene match: 12. There are 18 residues in the CDR3. CDR3 nucleotide sequence: TGTGCCAGCAGGACATTCCTAGCGGGAGGGCCAAACACAGATACGCAGTATTTT. The encoded protein is CASRTFLAGGPNTDTQYF.

Remarks on this clonotype: An end of the junction does not agree with germline; a read error may underlie this. This sequence joins TRBV29-1 and TRBJ2-6, with D uncertain. Germline CDR1 SQVTM, CDR2 ANQGSEA. CDR3 size: 13 residues. The CDR3 region has the DNA TGCAGCGTTGAAGACGGAAGGGCCACCGTCCTGACTTTC. It is translated as CSVEDGRATVLTF.